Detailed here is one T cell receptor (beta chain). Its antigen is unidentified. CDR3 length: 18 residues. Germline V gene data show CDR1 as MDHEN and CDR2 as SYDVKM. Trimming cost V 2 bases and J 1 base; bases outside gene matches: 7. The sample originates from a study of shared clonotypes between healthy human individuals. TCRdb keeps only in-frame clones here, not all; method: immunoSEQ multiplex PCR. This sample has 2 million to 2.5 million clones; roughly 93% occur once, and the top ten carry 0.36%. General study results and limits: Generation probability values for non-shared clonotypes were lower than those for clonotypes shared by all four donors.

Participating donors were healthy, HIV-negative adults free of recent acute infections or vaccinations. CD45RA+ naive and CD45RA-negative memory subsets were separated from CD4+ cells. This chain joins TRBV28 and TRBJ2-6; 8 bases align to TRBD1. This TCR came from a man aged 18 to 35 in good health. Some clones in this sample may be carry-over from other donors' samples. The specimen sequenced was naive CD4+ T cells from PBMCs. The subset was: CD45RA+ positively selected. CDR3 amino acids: CASSLRQGTGSGANVLTF. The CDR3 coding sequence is TGTGCCAGCAGTTTAAGACAGGGGACGGGATCTGGGGCCAACGTCCTGACTTTC. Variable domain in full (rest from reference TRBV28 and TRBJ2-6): DVKVTQSSRYLVKRTGEKVFLECVQDMDHENMFWYRQDPGLGLRLIYFSYDVKMKEKGDIPEGYSVSREKKERFSLILESASTNQTSMYLCASSLRQGTGSGANVLTFGAGSRLTVL.